Following are 28 T cell receptor beta chains from one sample sequenced in a study of blood T cell repertoires in COVID-19. Measured with immunoSEQ multiplex PCR; TCRdb has only the in-frame clones, and not every one. The sample shows around 270,000 clones, 88% of them seen only once. Material: peripheral blood. These receptor sequences come from a man aged 60 to 75 who had recovered from COVID-19.

This sequence joins TRBV7-6 and TRBJ2-1, with TRBD1 matching 10 bases. CDR1 is SGHVS and CDR2 is FNYEAQ in the germline V gene. V trimming: 3 bases; J trimming: 8 bases; junction bases outside the gene matches: 7. This CDR3 is built from 15 residues. CDR3 sequence reads: CASSFRDRGVDEQFF. The CDR3 nucleotides are TGTGCCAGCAGCTTCCGGGACAGGGGAGTTGATGAGCAGTTCTTC.

The chain combines TRBV7-2 with TRBJ2-7; weak D call: TRBD1 (5 bases). This CDR3 contains 14 residues. Germline V gene data show CDR1 as SGHTA and CDR2 as FQGNSA. The germline V and J ends were trimmed by 3 bases and 1 base, with 10 bases remaining between them. The CDR3 region has the DNA TGTGCCAGCAGCTTCGCAGGGTCTTCCTACGAGCAGTACTTC. This encodes CASSFAGSSYEQYF.

The V gene is TRBV19, the J gene TRBJ1-2, with TRBD1 as a possible D gene (5 bases). V lost 1 base, J lost 8 bases, and 14 bases lay in between. CDR1 and CDR2 from the germline V gene are LNHDA and SQIVND (reference sequence). The CDR3 totals 14 residues. DNA for the CDR3: TGTGCCAGTAGTATAGGCCCGGGGGGTTACGGCTACACCTTC. Amino acid sequence: CASSIGPGGYGYTF.

J is TRBJ2-2 and V is TRBV5-6, with TRBD1 matching 9 bases. CDR1 SGHDT and CDR2 YYEEEE come from the germline V gene. This CDR3 spans 18 amino acids. With V trimmed by 4 bases and J by 9 bases, 19 bases remained unmatched. CDR3 region: CASSRGAGQGFFVWELFF. The CDR3 DNA sequence: TGTGCCAGCAGCAGGGGGGCAGGACAGGGGTTCTTCGTATGGGAGCTGTTTTTT. The full variable domain, in which reference TRBV5-6 and TRBJ2-2 provide the parts outside the CDR3, is DAGVTQSPTHLIKTRGQQVTLRCSPKSGHDTVSWYQQALGQGPQFIFQYYEEEERQRGNFPDRFSGHQFPNYSSELNVNALLLGDSALYLCASSRGAGQGFFVWELFFGEGSRLTVL.

The chain couples TRBV18 to TRBJ1-1; 8 nucleotides agree with TRBD1. Losses at the gene ends were 3 bases for V and 5 bases for J; bases not matched to a gene: 11. Looked up from germline, CDR1 is KGHSH and CDR2 is LQKENI. The CDR3 covers 16 residues. The DNA for the CDR3 is TGTGCCAGCTCACCGTGGCAGGGGGCGGGGGAGACTGAAGCTTTCTTT. This gives the protein CASSPWQGAGETEAFF.

The chain carries TRBV3-1 (or the pseudogene TRBV3-2) and TRBJ2-5; D perhaps matches TRBD2 (6 bases). Germline lookup yields CDR1 LGHDT and CDR2 YNNKEL (reference sequence). The CDR3 extends over 16 amino acids. The V and J ends lost 7 bases and 5 bases respectively, with 23 bases between them. The CDR3 sequence: CASTHLWGGGMETQYF. The CDR3 DNA follows: TGTGCCAGCACCCATTTATGGGGCGGAGGGATGGAGACCCAGTACTTC.

The chain joins TRBV4-1 to TRBJ2-2; 12 bases line up with TRBD2. V lost 0 bases to trimming and J lost 6 bases; unmatched junction nucleotides: 2. This CDR3 region has 16 residues. Germline V CDR1 and CDR2: MGHRA, YSYEKL. The chain's CDR3 is CASSQEASGGAGELFF. The CDR3, as DNA: TGCGCCAGCAGCCAAGAGGCTAGCGGGGGGGCCGGGGAGCTGTTTTTT.

This clone was counted a few times. The gene calls are TRBV6-5 and TRBJ2-2; TRBD1 matches at 7 bases. This CDR3 spans 14 amino acids. Losses at the gene ends were 7 bases for V and 3 bases for J; bases not matched to a gene: 5. Germline CDR1 reads MNHEY; CDR2 reads SVGAGI. The CDR3 sequence: CASNIGTDTGELFF. For the CDR3, the DNA is TGTGCCAGCAACATAGGGACAGACACCGGGGAGCTGTTTTTT.

The CDR3 here is CASSPRRVAYEQYF. CDR3 nucleotide sequence: TGTGCCAGCAGTCCCCGGAGGGTTGCCTACGAGCAGTACTTC. V and J are TRBV6-5 and TRBJ2-7; possibly TRBD2 for D (6 bases). This CDR3 has 14 residues. V shed 5 bases and J shed 2 bases, with 13 bases lying between them. Looked up from germline, CDR1 is MNHEY and CDR2 is SVGAGI.

The chain carries TRBV5-1 and TRBJ2-3; 7 bases match TRBD1. The CDR3 contains 14 residues. The germline V gene has CDR1 SGHRS and CDR2 YFSETQ. With 2 bases clipped from V and 5 bases from J, the junction kept 5 bases outside the gene matches. This CDR3 reads CASSFRQGRDTQYF. The DNA for the CDR3 is TGCGCCAGCAGCTTTCGACAGGGAAGAGATACGCAGTATTTT.

The rearrangement joins TRBV3-1 (or the pseudogene TRBV3-2) to TRBJ2-1, with 8 bases lining up with TRBD2. Unmatched junction bases numbered 14, after V lost 0 bases and J lost 7 bases. There are 18 residues in the CDR3. Looked up from germline, CDR1 is LGHDT and CDR2 is YNNKEL (reference sequence). For the CDR3, the DNA is TGTGCCAGCAGCCAAGATCGCCTAGCGGGCCGGGTCGCGAATGAGCAGTTCTTC. Translation: CASSQDRLAGRVANEQFF.

This sequence joins TRBV5-3 and TRBJ1-1; tentatively, D is TRBD1 (5 bases). TRBV5-3 is an ORF, with its function uncertain. The germline V and J ends were trimmed by 3 bases and 7 bases, with 16 bases remaining between them. The CDR3 covers 14 residues. The CDR3 region is CARSSGGTVDEAFF. In DNA form, the CDR3 reads TGTGCCAGAAGCTCCGGAGGGACGGTTGATGAAGCTTTCTTT.

The J gene is TRBJ1-3, the V gene TRBV3-1 (or the pseudogene TRBV3-2); weak D call: TRBD1 (5 bases). Trimming cost V 2 bases and J 0 bases, with 5 bases left between them. The length of the CDR3 is 14 residues. Germline loops: CDR1 LGHDT, CDR2 YNNKEL (reference sequence). The CDR3 is CASSQQGSGNTIYF. The CDR3 bases are TGTGCCAGCAGCCAACAGGGCTCTGGAAACACCATATATTTT.

The rearrangement links TRBV2 to TRBJ2-4; D may be TRBD1 (6 bases). The germline gives CDR1 SNHLY, CDR2 FYNNEI. This CDR3 spans 13 amino acids. Trimming took 2 bases from V and 9 from J, leaving 11 bases between them. CDR3 nucleotides: TGTGCCAGCAGTGAAAGGGGGTCGGGCATTCAGTACTTC. It is translated as CASSERGSGIQYF.

The chain combines TRBV5-1 with TRBJ2-5, with 9 bases aligning to TRBD1. The germline gives CDR1 SGHRS, CDR2 YFSETQ. V shed 0 bases, J shed 2 bases, and the junction held 8 bases outside the gene matches. The CDR3 sequence is 17 residues long. The CDR3 region has the DNA TGCGCCAGCAGCTTGGATGGGGACAGGGTAGGACAAGAGACCCAGTACTTC. Translation gives CASSLDGDRVGQETQYF. Filled out from reference TRBV5-1 and TRBJ2-5, the complete variable domain reads KAGVTQTPRYLIKTRGQQVTLSCSPISGHRSVSWYQQTPGQGLQFLFEYFSETQRNKGNFPGRFSGRQFSNSRSEMNVSTLELGDSALYLCASSLDGDRVGQETQYFGPGTRLLVL.

V and J are TRBV7-2 and TRBJ1-3; TRBD1 might be the D (6 bases). CDR3 size: 14 residues. The germline CDR1 and CDR2 sequences are SGHTA and FQGNSA. V gave up 5 bases and J gave up 1 base, with 9 bases separating them. The CDR3 sequence: CASSQQGSGNTIYF. In DNA, the CDR3 is TGTGCCAGCAGCCAACAGGGTTCTGGAAACACCATATATTTT. Combining the CDR3 with reference TRBV7-2 and TRBJ1-3 gives the whole variable domain GAGVSQSPSNKVTEKGKDVELRCDPISGHTALYWYRQSLGQGLEFLIYFQGNSAPDKSGLPSDRFSAERTGGSVSTLTIQRTQQEDSAVYLCASSQQGSGNTIYFGEGSWLTVV.

This clone has a single count. The J gene is TRBJ1-2, the V gene TRBV9, with unresolved D. Germline CDR1 SGDLS, CDR2 YYNGEE. The CDR3 runs to 16 residues. V was clipped by 0 bases and J by 4 bases, with 16 bases between them. CDR3 loop: CASSVVGSPLGYGYTF. The CDR3 DNA sequence: TGTGCCAGCAGCGTAGTCGGGTCCCCGCTAGGCTATGGCTACACCTTC.

The J gene is TRBJ2-1, the V gene TRBV14; 11 bases match TRBD2. The length of the CDR3 is 16 residues. CDR1 SGHDN and CDR2 FVKESK come from the germline V gene. The ends lost 3 bases at V and 5 bases at J; junction bases unmatched: 6. The CDR3 loop reads CASSQTWGLADNEQFF. The CDR3 DNA reads TGTGCCAGCAGCCAGACCTGGGGACTAGCGGACAATGAGCAGTTCTTC.

This clone appeared once. This chain uses TRBV19 with TRBJ2-7; D is possibly TRBD2 (6 bases). CDR1 is LNHDA, CDR2 SQIVND, per germline (reference sequence). With 2 bases removed from V and 7 bases from J, the gap between germline ends came to 24 bases. The CDR3 contains 17 residues. The CDR3 bases are TGTGCCAGTAGTATACTGGTCCAGGGAGGACCTGGTGGGGAGCAGTACTTC. Residues: CASSILVQGGPGGEQYF.

This chain connects TRBV6-5 to TRBJ1-2; TRBD1 matches 8 bases. V shed 4 bases and J 8 bases; nucleotides not matched to a gene: 9. Germline V CDR1 and CDR2: MNHEY, SVGAGI. The length of the CDR3 is 14 residues. This chain's CDR3 is CASSSGDRRTGYTF. DNA of the CDR3: TGTGCCAGCAGTTCGGGGGACAGGCGCACCGGCTACACCTTC.

The CDR3 DNA sequence: TGTGCCAGCAGCAGAGGACAGGGGGCTGGGAACACCGGGGAGCTGTTTTTT. As protein: CASSRGQGAGNTGELFF. V and J are TRBV5-4 and TRBJ2-2, with 11 bases identical to TRBD1. Germline assignment: CDR1 SGHNT and CDR2 YYREEE (reference sequence). The CDR3 has 17 residues. Unmatched junction bases numbered 6, after V lost 4 bases and J lost 1 base.

This clone has more than one count but fewer than ten. The chain couples TRBV5-4 to TRBJ1-6, with D unresolved. Trimming left V 4 bases short and J 5 bases short, with 10 bases between. This CDR3 region has 14 residues. CDR1 SGHNT and CDR2 YYREEE come from the germline V gene (reference sequence). The CDR3 DNA reads TGTGCCAGCAGCCCCCCCGGGAATAATTCACCCCTCCACTTT. It specifies CASSPPGNNSPLHF.

This chain links TRBV30 with TRBJ1-1, with no clear D. V was shortened by 1 base and J by 3 bases, with 6 bases between the two germline ends. Germline V gene data show CDR1 as GTSNPN and CDR2 as SVGIG (reference sequence). The CDR3 is 12 amino acids. CDR3: CAWSDSDTEAFF. The CDR3 DNA is TGTGCCTGGAGTGACTCGGACACTGAAGCTTTCTTT.

The rearrangement uses TRBV2 and TRBJ2-7, with 7 bases that match TRBD1. J gave up 5 bases and V 8 bases, and 9 bases lay outside the gene matches. Germline-derived CDR1 and CDR2 are SNHLY and FYNNEI. This CDR3 spans 13 amino acids. CDR3: CASRQGLVDEQYF. DNA of the CDR3: TGTGCCAGCCGACAGGGCCTAGTGGACGAGCAGTACTTC.

On this clone: The identical CDR3 is also encoded by other nucleotide sequences in the sample. The chain uses TRBV7-9 and TRBJ1-1; D remains unclear. The germline V gene encodes CDR1 SEHNR and CDR2 FQNEAQ (reference sequence). Trimming shortened V by 4 bases and J by 0 bases, and 6 bases separated the two germline ends. The CDR3 contains 13 residues. This CDR3 reads CASSSRVNTEAFF. The DNA for the CDR3 is TGTGCCAGCAGCTCTAGAGTGAACACTGAAGCTTTCTTT.

The chain is built from TRBV19 and TRBJ1-2; tentatively, D is TRBD1 (5 bases). The germline V gene encodes CDR1 LNHDA and CDR2 SQIVND (reference sequence). CDR3 size: 17 residues. The germline V and J ends were trimmed by 5 bases and 0 bases, with 19 bases remaining between them. CDR3 in DNA: TGTGCCAGTAGTGGCCCGGTGGGGGACTACACTAACTATGGCTACACCTTC. Translation gives CASSGPVGDYTNYGYTF.

This sequence joins TRBV19 and TRBJ1-1, with D tentatively TRBD1 (6 bases). The V end lost 7 bases, the J end lost 5 bases, and 17 bases lay between the germline ends. The CDR3 is made up of 14 amino acids. CDR1 is LNHDA and CDR2 is SQIVND in the germline V gene (reference sequence). The CDR3 loop reads CASTNRATGTEAFF. Here the CDR3 DNA reads TGTGCCAGTACCAACAGGGCTACGGGGACTGAAGCTTTCTTT.

V usage is TRBV6-6 and J usage is TRBJ2-7, with TRBD1 matching 9 bases. Germline V lookup: CDR1 MNHNY, CDR2 SVGAGI (reference sequence). V dropped 2 bases and J dropped 5; count of bases not matched to a gene: 10. The CDR3 contains 16 residues. CDR3: CASSYAGQGIGNEQYF. For the CDR3, the DNA is TGTGCCAGCAGTTACGCCGGACAGGGGATTGGCAACGAGCAGTACTTC.